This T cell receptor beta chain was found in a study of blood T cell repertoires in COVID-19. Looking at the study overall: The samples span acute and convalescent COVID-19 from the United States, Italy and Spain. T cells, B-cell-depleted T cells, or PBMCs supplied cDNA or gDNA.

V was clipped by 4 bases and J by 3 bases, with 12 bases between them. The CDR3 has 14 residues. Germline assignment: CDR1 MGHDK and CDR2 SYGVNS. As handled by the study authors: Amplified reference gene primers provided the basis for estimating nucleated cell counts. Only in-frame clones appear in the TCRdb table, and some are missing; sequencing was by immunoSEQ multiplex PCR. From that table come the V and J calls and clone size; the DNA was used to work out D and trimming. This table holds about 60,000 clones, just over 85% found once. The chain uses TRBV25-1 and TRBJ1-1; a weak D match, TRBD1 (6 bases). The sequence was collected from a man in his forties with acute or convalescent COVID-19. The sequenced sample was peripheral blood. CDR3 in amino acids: CASSGGGPYTEAFF. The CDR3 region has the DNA TGTGCCAGCAGTGGAGGGGGTCCGTACACTGAAGCTTTCTTT.